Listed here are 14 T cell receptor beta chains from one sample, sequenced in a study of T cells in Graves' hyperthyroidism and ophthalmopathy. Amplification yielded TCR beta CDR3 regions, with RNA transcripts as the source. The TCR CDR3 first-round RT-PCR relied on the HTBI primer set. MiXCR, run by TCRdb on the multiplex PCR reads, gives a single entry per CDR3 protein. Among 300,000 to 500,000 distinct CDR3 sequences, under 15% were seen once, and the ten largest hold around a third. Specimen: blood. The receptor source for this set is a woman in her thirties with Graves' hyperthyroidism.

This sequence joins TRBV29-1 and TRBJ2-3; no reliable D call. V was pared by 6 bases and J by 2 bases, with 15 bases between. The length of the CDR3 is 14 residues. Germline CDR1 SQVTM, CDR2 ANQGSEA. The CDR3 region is CSVNSGIYTDTQYF. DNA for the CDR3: TGCAGCGTGAATAGTGGAATATACACAGATACGCAGTATTTT.

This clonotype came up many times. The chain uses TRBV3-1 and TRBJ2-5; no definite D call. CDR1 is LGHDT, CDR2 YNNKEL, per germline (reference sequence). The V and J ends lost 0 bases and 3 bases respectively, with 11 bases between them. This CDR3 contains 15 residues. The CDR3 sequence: CASSQDWPPEETQYF. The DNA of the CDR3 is TGTGCCAGCAGCCAAGATTGGCCCCCAGAAGAGACCCAGTACTTC.

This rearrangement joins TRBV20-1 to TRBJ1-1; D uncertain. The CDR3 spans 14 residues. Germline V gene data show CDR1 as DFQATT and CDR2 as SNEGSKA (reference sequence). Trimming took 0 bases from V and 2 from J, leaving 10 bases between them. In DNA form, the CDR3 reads TGCAGTGCTAGAGATCGGGCACCCAACACTGAAGCTTTCTTT. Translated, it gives CSARDRAPNTEAFF.

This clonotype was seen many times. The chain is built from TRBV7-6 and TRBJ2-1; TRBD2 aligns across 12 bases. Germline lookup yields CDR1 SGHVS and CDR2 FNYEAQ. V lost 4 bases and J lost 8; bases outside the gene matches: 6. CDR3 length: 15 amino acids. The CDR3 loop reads CASSSAGLAGHEQFF. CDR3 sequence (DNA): TGTGCCAGCAGCTCAGCCGGACTAGCGGGGCATGAGCAGTTCTTC.

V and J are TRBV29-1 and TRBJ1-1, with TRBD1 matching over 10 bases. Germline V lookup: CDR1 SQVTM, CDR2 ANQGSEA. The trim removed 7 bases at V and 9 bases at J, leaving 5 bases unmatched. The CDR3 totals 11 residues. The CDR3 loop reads CSADDRGQAFF. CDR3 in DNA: TGCAGCGCTGACGACAGGGGGCAAGCTTTCTTT.

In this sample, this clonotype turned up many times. The CDR3 is CSARDISYEQYF. In DNA form, the CDR3 reads TGCAGTGCTAGAGACATCTCCTACGAGCAGTACTTC. The chain has TRBV20-1 and TRBJ2-7; D is ambiguous. The CDR3 runs to 12 residues. CDR1 is DFQATT and CDR2 is SNEGSKA in the germline V gene (reference sequence). Between the trimmed V and J ends, which lost 0 bases and 0 bases, there was a span of 3 bases.

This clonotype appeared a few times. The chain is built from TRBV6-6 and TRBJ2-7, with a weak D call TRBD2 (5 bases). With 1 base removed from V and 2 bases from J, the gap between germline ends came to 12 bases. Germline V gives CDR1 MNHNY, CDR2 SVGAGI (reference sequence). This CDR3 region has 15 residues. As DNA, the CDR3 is TGTGCCAGCAGTTACTTCCCGGCGGGTACCTACGAGCAGTACTTC. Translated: CASSYFPAGTYEQYF.

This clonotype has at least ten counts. The CDR3 reads CASSLPPQPQHF. The CDR3 DNA reads as TGTGCCAGCAGTTTACCTCCCCAGCCCCAGCATTTT. J is TRBJ1-5 and V is TRBV12-3 or TRBV12-4; D unresolved. V lost 2 bases to trimming and J lost 7 bases, with 6 bases between them. This CDR3 has 12 amino acids.

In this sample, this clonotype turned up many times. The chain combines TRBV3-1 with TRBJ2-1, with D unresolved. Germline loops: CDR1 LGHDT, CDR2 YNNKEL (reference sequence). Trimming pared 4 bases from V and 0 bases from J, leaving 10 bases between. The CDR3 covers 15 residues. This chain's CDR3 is CASSPDASSYNEQFF. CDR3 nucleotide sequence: TGTGCCAGCAGCCCGGACGCAAGCTCCTACAATGAGCAGTTCTTC.

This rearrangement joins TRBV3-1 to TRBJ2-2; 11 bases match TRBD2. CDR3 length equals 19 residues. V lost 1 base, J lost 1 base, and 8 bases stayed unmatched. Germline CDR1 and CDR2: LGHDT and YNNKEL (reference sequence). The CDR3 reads CASSQVGSSGRRNTGELFF. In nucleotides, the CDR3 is TGTGCCAGCAGCCAAGTGGGTTCTAGCGGGAGGAGGAACACCGGGGAGCTGTTTTTT. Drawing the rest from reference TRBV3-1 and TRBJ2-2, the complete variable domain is DTAVSQTPKYLVTQMGNDKSIKCEQNLGHDTMYWYKQDSKKFLKIMFSYNNKELIINETVPNRFSPKSPDKAHLNLHINSLELGDSAVYFCASSQVGSSGRRNTGELFFGEGSRLTVL.

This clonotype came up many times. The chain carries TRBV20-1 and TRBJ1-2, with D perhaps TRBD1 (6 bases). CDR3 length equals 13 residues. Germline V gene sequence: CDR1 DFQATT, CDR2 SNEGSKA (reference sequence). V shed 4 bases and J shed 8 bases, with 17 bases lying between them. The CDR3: CSAIQGVGKGYTF. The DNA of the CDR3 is TGCAGTGCTATACAGGGTGTCGGAAAGGGCTACACCTTC.

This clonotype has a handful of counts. CDR3 in amino acids: CASSSSDEANTGELFF. CDR3 DNA: TGCGCCAGCTCCTCATCCGACGAAGCGAACACCGGGGAGCTGTTTTTT. The chain joins TRBV4-1 to TRBJ2-2; D gene unclear. V lost 8 bases to trimming and J lost 0 bases, with 16 bases between them. This CDR3 comprises 16 residues. The germline V gene has CDR1 MGHRA and CDR2 YSYEKL.

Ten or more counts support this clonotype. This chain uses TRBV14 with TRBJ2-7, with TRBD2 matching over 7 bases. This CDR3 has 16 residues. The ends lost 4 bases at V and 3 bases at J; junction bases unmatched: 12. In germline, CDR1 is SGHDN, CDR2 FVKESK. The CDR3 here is CASSRVGASGIYEQYF. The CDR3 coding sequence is TGTGCCAGCAGCCGAGTAGGGGCTAGCGGAATCTACGAGCAGTACTTC.

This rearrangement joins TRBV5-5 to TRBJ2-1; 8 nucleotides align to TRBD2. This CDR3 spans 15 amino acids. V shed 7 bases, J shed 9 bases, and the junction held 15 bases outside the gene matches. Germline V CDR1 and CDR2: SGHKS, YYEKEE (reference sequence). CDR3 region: CASRAYTGGPGEQFF. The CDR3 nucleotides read TGTGCCAGCCGGGCCTATACGGGAGGGCCCGGTGAGCAGTTCTTC.